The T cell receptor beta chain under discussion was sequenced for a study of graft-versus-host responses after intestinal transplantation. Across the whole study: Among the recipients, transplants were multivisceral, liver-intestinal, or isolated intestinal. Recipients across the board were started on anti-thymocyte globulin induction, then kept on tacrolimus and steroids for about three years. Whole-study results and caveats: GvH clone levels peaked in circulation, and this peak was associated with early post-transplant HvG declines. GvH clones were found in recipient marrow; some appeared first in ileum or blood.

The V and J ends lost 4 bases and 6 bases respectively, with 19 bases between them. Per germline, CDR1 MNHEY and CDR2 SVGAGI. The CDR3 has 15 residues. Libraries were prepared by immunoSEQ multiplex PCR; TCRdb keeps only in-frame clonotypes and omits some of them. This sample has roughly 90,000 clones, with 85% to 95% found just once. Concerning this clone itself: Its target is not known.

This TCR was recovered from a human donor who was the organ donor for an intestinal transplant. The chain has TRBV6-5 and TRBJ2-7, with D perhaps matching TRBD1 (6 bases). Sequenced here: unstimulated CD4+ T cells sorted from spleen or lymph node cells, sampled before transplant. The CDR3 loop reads CASSLQQGPLPEQYF. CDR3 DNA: TGTGCCAGCAGTTTACAACAGGGCCCGCTGCCCGAGCAGTACTTC.